This T cell receptor (beta chain) came from a study of shared clonotypes between healthy human individuals. Study at large: Each donor's CD4 naive and CD4 memory cells filled three plates apiece, CD8 naive two, and CD8 memory one.

Sequenced by immunoSEQ multiplex PCR; TCRdb stores in-frame clones only, minus some. The sample lists roughly 400,000 clones, about 96% seen once, with approximately 0.32% in the top ten. Trimming took 0 bases from V and 0 from J, leaving 11 bases between them. The CDR3 spans 16 residues. CDR1 MNHEY and CDR2 SVGAGI come from the germline V gene. The TCR was taken from a man aged 25-40 years in good health. The source material was memory CD8+ T cells sorted from blood. Subset reported: CD45RO+ cells pooled with CCR7-negative TemRA cells. V usage is TRBV6-5 and J usage is TRBJ1-2; tentative D call: TRBD1 (6 bases). The CDR3 sequence: CASSYSSRGSNYGYTF. CDR3 in DNA: TGTGCCAGCAGTTACTCTTCAAGGGGGTCTAACTATGGCTACACCTTC.